The clone carrying this TCR beta chain came up a few times. Its antigen remains unidentified. This sample is part of a study of blood T cells in healthy people across ages. With 5 bases removed from V and 6 bases from J, the gap between germline ends came to 14 bases. Germline V gene sequence: CDR1 SQVTM, CDR2 ANQGSEA. This CDR3 spans 13 amino acids. Combining a sample-barcoded 5' primer with a J-beta primer mix, a second PCR ran for about 6 to 11 cycles. Each single sample gave us at least 3 million CDR3-containing paired-end reads. A single record per CDR3 protein comes from TCRdb applying MiXCR to the 5' RACE reads. The table includes approximately 800,000 distinct CDR3 sequences, 50% to 65% detected once. Study-level results: Getting older went along with TCR beta diversity per million T cells dropping roughly linearly. Donor CMV status was unknown, possibly confounding expanded clonotype changes.

The chain recombines TRBV29-1 with TRBJ2-1; no firm D call. Specimen: blood. This clonotype was obtained from a man aged 80 or over in good health. The CDR3 sequence: CSVSGVTRNEQFF. CDR3 DNA: TGCAGCGTTTCTGGGGTGACCCGCAATGAGCAGTTCTTC.